The T cell receptor beta chain described here comes from a study of shared clonotypes between healthy human individuals. Clones were read by immunoSEQ multiplex PCR, and TCRdb kept only the in-frame ones, dropping some. The sample lists around 120,000 clones, 67% seen once, with roughly 22% in the top ten. Trimming removed 0 bases from V and 8 bases from J, with 15 bases in between. CDR1 SGHKS and CDR2 YYEKEE come from the germline V gene (reference sequence). The CDR3 totals 15 residues. Sequencing was performed on memory CD8+ T cells sorted from blood. Sample subset: CD45RO+ cells pooled with CCR7-negative TemRA cells. V usage is TRBV5-5 and J usage is TRBJ2-1, with D possibly being TRBD1 or TRBD2 (5 bases each). This sequence originates from a woman between 25 and 40 years old in good health. The DNA for the CDR3 is TGTGCCAGCAGCTTGGGACAAGGGGAGACCGATGAGCAGTTCTTC. It encodes CASSLGQGETDEQFF.